Listed here are 26 T cell receptor beta chains from one sample, sequenced in a study of T cell repertoires in aging, cancer and after chemotherapy. TRB rearrangements spanning V, D and J were amplified using mixed TRB-A/B primers. One entry per CDR3 protein, called by TCRdb with MiXCR from the multiplex PCR reads. The table shows about 12,000 distinct CDR3 sequences, with about a third occurring only once. Amplification of TCR beta used genomic DNA extracted from peripheral blood. Sequencing was carried out using blood. Receptors originate from a human donor in good health. The donor label of this sample is uncertain.

This sequence joins TRBV12-3 or TRBV12-4 and TRBJ2-1; D is ambiguous. This CDR3 has 12 amino acids. The germline V and J ends were trimmed by 5 bases and 14 bases, with 16 bases remaining between them. This chain's CDR3 is CASSTGPCIEFF. For the CDR3, the DNA is TGTGCCAGCAGTACCGGACCGTGCATCGAGTTCTTC.

The V call is TRBV30, the J call TRBJ1-1; 7 bases map to TRBD1. The V segment lost 4 bases and the J segment 6 bases; nucleotides outside the gene matches: 17. Per the germline V gene, CDR1 is GTSNPN and CDR2 is SVGIG (reference sequence). CDR3 length: 16 amino acids. The CDR3 DNA reads as TGTGCCTGGAAGAAAAGGAGACAGGGATCAGTCGCTGAAGCTTTCTTT. It yields the protein CAWKKRRQGSVAEAFF.

This chain uses TRBV30 with TRBJ2-6; 13 nucleotides align to TRBD2. The CDR3 consists of 17 residues. CDR1 is GTSNPN and CDR2 is SVGIG in the germline V gene (reference sequence). The V and J ends lost 4 bases and 4 bases, in that order; junction bases with no gene match: 7. The CDR3 loop is CAWITSGGALGANVLTF. CDR3 nucleotide sequence: TGTGCCTGGATTACTAGCGGGGGGGCCCTCGGGGCCAACGTCCTGACTTTC.

This clonotype has just one count. The chain links TRBV5-1 to TRBJ1-1; D is possibly TRBD1 (5 bases). Germline V gene sequence: CDR1 SGHRS, CDR2 YFSETQ. The CDR3 has 14 amino acids. V was pared by 1 base and J by 3 bases, with 10 bases between. The CDR3, as DNA: TGCGCCAGCAGCTTGACAGGTTCGTACACTGAAGCTTTCTTT. Translation gives CASSLTGSYTEAFF.

This clonotype is medium-sized. The V and J genes are TRBV11-3 and TRBJ2-3; unclear D gene. CDR1 and CDR2 from the germline V gene are SGHNT and YENEEA. This CDR3 has 12 residues. V was pared by 1 base and J by 6 bases, with 5 bases between. The CDR3 protein is CASSLVGDTQYF. The CDR3, as DNA: TGTGCCAGCAGCTTAGTGGGGGATACGCAGTATTTT.

This clonotype has a handful of counts. The V call is TRBV19, the J call TRBJ2-5; 11 bases are a match to TRBD2. The trim removed 7 bases at V and 5 bases at J, leaving 9 bases unmatched. Germline CDR1 and CDR2: LNHDA and SQIVND (reference sequence). CDR3 length equals 15 residues. CDR3 residues: CASTSSGGAAETQYF. As DNA, the CDR3 is TGTGCCAGTACGAGTAGCGGGGGGGCCGCGGAGACCCAGTACTTC.

The gene calls are TRBV27 and TRBJ2-6; TRBD1 aligns across 8 bases. Trimming at V came to 2 bases and at J to 0 bases, leaving 6 bases not matched to a gene. This CDR3 contains 18 residues. The germline V gene encodes CDR1 MNHEY and CDR2 SMNVEV (reference sequence). The CDR3 loop is CASSLSGRGLSGANVLTF. Written as DNA, the CDR3 is TGTGCCAGCAGTTTAAGTGGCAGGGGGCTCTCTGGGGCCAACGTCCTGACTTTC. Full variable domain (outside the CDR3, taken from reference TRBV27 and TRBJ2-6): EAQVTQNPRYLITVTGKKLTVTCSQNMNHEYMSWYRQDPGLGLRQIYYSMNVEVTDKGDVPEGYKVSRKEKRNFPLILESPSPNQTSLYFCASSLSGRGLSGANVLTFGAGSRLTVL.

This clonotype was detected only a few times. The rearrangement links TRBV5-1 to TRBJ2-1; 10 nucleotides line up with TRBD2. Germline loops: CDR1 SGHRS, CDR2 YFSETQ. Germline trimming cut 4 bases from V and 4 bases from J; bases unmatched to any gene: 2. This CDR3 comprises 14 residues. CDR3 sequence: CASSASGGYNEQFF. The DNA for the CDR3 is TGCGCCAGCAGCGCTAGCGGGGGTTACAATGAGCAGTTCTTC.

Note on this clonotype: A read error may be the cause here, since a much bigger clone is one base away. This chain links TRBV5-6 with TRBJ2-3; D is uncertain. Germline CDR1 reads SGHDT; CDR2 reads YYEEEE. The CDR3 length is 12 residues. V lost 3 bases, J lost 3 bases, and 5 bases lay in between. The CDR3 DNA follows: TGTGCCAGCAGCTCGAGGACAGATACGCAGTATTTT. Protein product: CASSSRTDTQYF. The variable domain in full, with the rest retrieved from reference TRBV5-6 and TRBJ2-3, is DAGVTQSPTHLIKTRGQQVTLRCSPKSGHDTVSWYQQALGQGPQFIFQYYEEEERQRGNFPDRFSGHQFPNYSSELNVNALLLGDSALYLCASSSRTDTQYFGPGTRLTVL.

The CDR3 DNA sequence: TGTGCCAGCAGTGAAGGAGCAGGGAACACTGAAGCTTTCTTT. This codes for CASSEGAGNTEAFF. The chain has TRBV6-1 and TRBJ1-1, with D hard to call. Germline V lookup: CDR1 MNHNS, CDR2 SASEGT. The germline V and J ends were trimmed by 1 base and 1 base, with 7 bases remaining between them. The CDR3 loop spans 14 amino acids.

This clonotype occurred a few times. The chain couples TRBV15 to TRBJ1-5, with 7 nucleotides matching TRBD1. Trimming took 3 bases from V and 4 from J; bases not matched to a gene: 6. This CDR3 is 15 amino acids long. CDR1 is LNHNV and CDR2 is YYDKDF in the germline V gene (reference sequence). The CDR3 nucleotides read TGTGCCACCAGCAGTTTAACAGGGGCAAATCAGCCCCAGCATTTT. This gives the protein CATSSLTGANQPQHF.

This clonotype was counted a few times. V and J are TRBV19 and TRBJ2-7; D possibly corresponds to TRBD1 (6 bases). Germline V gene sequence: CDR1 LNHDA, CDR2 SQIVND (reference sequence). V shed 3 bases and J shed 4 bases, with 10 bases lying between them. The CDR3 totals 13 residues. This CDR3 is CASSIGGLYEQYF. CDR3 coding DNA: TGTGCCAGTAGTATTGGGGGCCTTTACGAGCAGTACTTC.

J is TRBJ1-2 and V is TRBV11-3; possibly TRBD1 for D (5 bases). The germline gives CDR1 SGHNT, CDR2 YENEEA. The CDR3 consists of 13 residues. V lost 5 bases and J lost 6, with 13 bases in between. The chain's CDR3 is CASSLRQFDGYTF. As DNA, the CDR3 is TGTGCCAGCAGCCTACGACAGTTTGATGGCTACACCTTC.

This clonotype is a singleton in its sample. A junction boundary mismatches the germline segment, possibly from a read error. The chain joins TRBV5-4 to TRBJ2-1, with D maybe TRBD1 (5 bases). Germline CDR1 reads SGHNT; CDR2 reads YYREEE (reference sequence). CDR3 size: 15 residues. The CDR3 sequence is CASSTRQIRDNGQFF. The CDR3 DNA is TGTGCCAGCAGCACCCGACAGATTCGCGACAATGGGCAGTTCTTC. Full variable domain (remainder filled in from reference TRBV5-4 and TRBJ2-1): ETGVTQSPTHLIKTRGQQVTLRCSSQSGHNTVSWYQQALGQGPQFIFQYYREEENGRGNFPPRFSGLQFPNYSSELNVNALELDDSALYLCASSTRQIRDNGQFFGPGTRLTVL.

This clonotype has just a few counts. The rearrangement links TRBV6-1 to TRBJ2-2, with 9 bases lining up with TRBD2. CDR1 and CDR2 (germline): MNHNS, SASEGT. J lost 3 bases, V lost 6 bases, and 2 bases had no gene match. There are 14 residues in the CDR3. The CDR3 DNA sequence: TGTGCCAGCAGCGTAGCGGGAGACACCGGGGAGCTGTTTTTT. Its translation: CASSVAGDTGELFF.

This clonotype has only a few counts. This rearrangement joins TRBV6-6 to TRBJ2-7, with TRBD2 matching over 8 bases. Losses at the gene ends were 6 bases for V and 7 bases for J; bases not matched to a gene: 5. The CDR3 runs 12 residues. Germline CDR1 reads MNHNY; CDR2 reads SVGAGI (reference sequence). In nucleotides, the CDR3 is TGTGCCAGCAGGGAACTAGCGGTGGAGCAGTACTTC. This codes for CASRELAVEQYF.

This clonotype was seen more than once but under ten times. The chain uses TRBV7-6 and TRBJ2-1; tentative D call: TRBD2 (5 bases). The germline V gene encodes CDR1 SGHVS and CDR2 FNYEAQ. The CDR3 runs to 15 residues. The V and J ends lost 5 bases and 4 bases respectively, with 15 bases between them. CDR3 sequence reads: CASSGPGSVYNEQFF. The CDR3 DNA sequence: TGTGCCAGCAGCGGTCCAGGTAGCGTGTACAATGAGCAGTTCTTC.

The chain employs TRBV11-2 and TRBJ2-2; the D is unclear. The CDR3 runs 13 residues. Trimming cost V 5 bases and J 4 bases, with 8 bases left between them. Germline V CDR1 and CDR2: SGHAT, FQNNGV. CDR3 sequence (DNA): TGTGCCAGCAGCCCCTGGGGCACCGGGGAGCTGTTTTTT. Its translation: CASSPWGTGELFF.

This clonotype was seen a single time. One junction end does not reproduce the germline sequence, and a read error may be involved. The chain combines TRBV5-1 with TRBJ2-7, with TRBD2 identical over 8 bases. There are 16 residues in the CDR3. Per the germline V gene, CDR1 is SGHRS and CDR2 is YFSETQ. DNA for the CDR3: TGCGCCAGCAGATTGGGGAGCGGGAGTACGTTGGACGAGCAGTACTTC. This codes for CASRLGSGSTLDEQYF.

This clonotype was seen once. The chain links TRBV19 to TRBJ2-7; tentatively, D is TRBD2 (6 bases). The V end lost 5 bases, the J end lost 2 bases, and 13 bases lay between the germline ends. Germline V gene data show CDR1 as LNHDA and CDR2 as SQIVND (reference sequence). The CDR3 runs to 14 residues. DNA of the CDR3: TGTGCCAGTAGTCCACGGGGCGGGACCTACGAGCAGTACTTC. Protein: CASSPRGGTYEQYF.

The chain couples TRBV19 to TRBJ1-1; 8 bases agree with TRBD1. The V gene end was trimmed by 3 bases and the J gene end by 4 bases; junction bases not matched to a gene: 7. The CDR3 loop spans 15 amino acids. Per germline, CDR1 LNHDA and CDR2 SQIVND (reference sequence). The CDR3 DNA is TGTGCCAGTAGTATTCGGACAGGGTTGAGCACTGAAGCTTTCTTT. Protein sequence: CASSIRTGLSTEAFF.

The chain joins TRBV6-2 or TRBV6-3 to TRBJ2-5; TRBD2 matches at 12 bases. Germline V gives CDR1 MNHEY, CDR2 SVGEGT. This CDR3 is built from 15 residues. The V gene end was trimmed by 4 bases and the J gene end by 4 bases; junction bases not matched to a gene: 4. The CDR3 here is CASSSPGLAGETQYF. CDR3 in DNA: TGTGCCAGCAGTTCCCCGGGACTAGCGGGAGAGACCCAGTACTTC.

The chain joins TRBV12-3 or TRBV12-4 to TRBJ2-5, with D maybe TRBD2 (5 bases). The CDR3 sequence is 13 residues long. The V end lost 1 base, the J end lost 5 bases, and 8 bases lay between the germline ends. This CDR3 is CASSLGGWETQYF. DNA for the CDR3: TGTGCCAGCAGTTTAGGAGGGTGGGAGACCCAGTACTTC.

The chain carries TRBV6-5 and TRBJ1-5, with D possibly being TRBD1 (6 bases). Germline V gene data show CDR1 as MNHEY and CDR2 as SVGAGI. This CDR3 region has 16 residues. Trimming shortened V by 7 bases and J by 0 bases, and 16 bases separated the two germline ends. As DNA, the CDR3 is TGTGCCAGCAAAGGGGGTTCAGGGGCTAGCAATCAGCCCCAGCATTTT. Translation gives CASKGGSGASNQPQHF.

The V and J genes are TRBV6-1 and TRBJ1-6, with TRBD1 as a possible D gene (5 bases). Germline assignment: CDR1 MNHNS and CDR2 SASEGT. The length of the CDR3 is 13 residues. CDR3 sequence (DNA): TGTGCAGGGGCCGAGGGGAATAATTCACCCCTCCACTTT. Protein sequence: CAGAEGNNSPLHF.

The chain employs TRBV5-5 and TRBJ2-5; 13 bases line up with TRBD2. V dropped 4 bases and J dropped 1; count of bases not matched to a gene: 4. The CDR3 totals 16 residues. CDR1 is SGHKS, CDR2 YYEKEE, per germline (reference sequence). CDR3 protein: CASSRGLAGVQETQYF. The CDR3 region has the DNA TGTGCCAGCAGCCGCGGACTAGCGGGGGTCCAAGAGACCCAGTACTTC.